This T cell receptor beta chain originates from a study of beta chain features in type 1 diabetes. The study, taken as a whole, reports: Type 1 diabetes patients had TCRB CDR3s that were shorter (moderately but significantly so) in all four CD4+ subsets. The study found fewer insertions and more deletions at VDJ junctions in type 1 diabetes patients.

This clone was seen more than once but under ten times. The antigen is undetermined. Reverse transcription of all isolated RNA meant that expressed TCRB transcripts were sequenced. Some clones are missing from TCRdb's copy, which holds only in-frame ones; the method was immunoSEQ multiplex PCR. The sample lists 550,000 to 850,000 clones, around an eighth occurring once. V lost 4 bases and J lost 10; bases outside the gene matches: 8. In germline, CDR1 is LNHDA, CDR2 SQIVND (reference sequence). The CDR3 length is 14 residues. The TCR comes from a man in his late teens or twenties with type 1 diabetes. Sequenced input: naive CD4+ T cells from blood. The V and J genes are TRBV19 and TRBJ2-1; 9 bases are shared with TRBD1. The CDR3 spells CASSKDRGGEEQFF. The DNA of the CDR3 is TGTGCCAGTAGTAAGGACAGGGGAGGGGAAGAGCAGTTCTTC.